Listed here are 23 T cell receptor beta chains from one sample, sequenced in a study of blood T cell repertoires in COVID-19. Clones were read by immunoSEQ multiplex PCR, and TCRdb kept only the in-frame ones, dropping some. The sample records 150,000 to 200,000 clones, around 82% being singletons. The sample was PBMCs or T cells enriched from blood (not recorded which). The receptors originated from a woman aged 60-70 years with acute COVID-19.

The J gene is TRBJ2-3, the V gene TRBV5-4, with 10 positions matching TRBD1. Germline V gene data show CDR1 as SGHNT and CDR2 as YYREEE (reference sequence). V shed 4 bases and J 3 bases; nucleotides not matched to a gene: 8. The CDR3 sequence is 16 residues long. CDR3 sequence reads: CASSPPPGQGTDTQYF. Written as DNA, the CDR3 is TGTGCCAGCAGCCCACCTCCGGGACAGGGGACAGATACGCAGTATTTT.

CDR3 DNA: TGTGCCAGCAGTTACCTCTCGGGGGGCAATCAGCCCCAGCATTTT. This gives the protein CASSYLSGGNQPQHF. J is TRBJ1-5 and V is TRBV6-5, with D possibly TRBD1 on 5 matching bases. The V and J ends lost 2 bases and 2 bases respectively, with 10 bases between them. This CDR3 has 15 residues. Germline V gene data show CDR1 as MNHEY and CDR2 as SVGAGI.

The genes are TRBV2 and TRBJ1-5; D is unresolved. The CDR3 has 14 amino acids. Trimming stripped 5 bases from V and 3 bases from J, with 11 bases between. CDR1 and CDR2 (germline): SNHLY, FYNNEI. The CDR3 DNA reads TGTGCCAGCAGTACCCACAGTTACAATCAGCCCCAGCATTTT. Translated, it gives CASSTHSYNQPQHF.

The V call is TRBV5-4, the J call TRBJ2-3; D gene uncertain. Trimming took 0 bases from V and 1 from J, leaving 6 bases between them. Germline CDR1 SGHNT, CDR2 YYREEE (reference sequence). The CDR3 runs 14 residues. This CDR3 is CASSLVLGTDTQYF. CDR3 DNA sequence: TGTGCCAGCAGCTTGGTACTGGGCACAGATACGCAGTATTTT.

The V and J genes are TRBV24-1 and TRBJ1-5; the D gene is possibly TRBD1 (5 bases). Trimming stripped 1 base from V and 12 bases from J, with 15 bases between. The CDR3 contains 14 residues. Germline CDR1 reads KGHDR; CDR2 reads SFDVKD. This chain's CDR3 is CATSDFAGTGGQHF. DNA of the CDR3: TGTGCCACCAGTGATTTTGCCGGTACGGGGGGCCAGCATTTT.

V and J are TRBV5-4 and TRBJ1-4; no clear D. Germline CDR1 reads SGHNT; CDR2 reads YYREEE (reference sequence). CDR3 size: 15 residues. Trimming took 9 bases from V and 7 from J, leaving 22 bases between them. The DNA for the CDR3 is TGTGCCACCTCGGGAAGAGAGGGAATGCGTGAAAAACTGTTTTTT. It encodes CATSGREGMREKLFF. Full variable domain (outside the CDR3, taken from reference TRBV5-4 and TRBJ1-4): ETGVTQSPTHLIKTRGQQVTLRCSSQSGHNTVSWYQQALGQGPQFIFQYYREEENGRGNFPPRFSGLQFPNYSSELNVNALELDDSALYLCATSGREGMREKLFFGSGTQLSVL.

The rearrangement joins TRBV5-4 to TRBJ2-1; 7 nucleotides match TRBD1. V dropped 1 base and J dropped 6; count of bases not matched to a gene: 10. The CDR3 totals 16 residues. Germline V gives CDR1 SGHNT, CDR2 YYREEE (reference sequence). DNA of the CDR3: TGTGCCAGCAGCTTGACGCGACAGGGCGGGCTCAATGAGCAGTTCTTC. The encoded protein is CASSLTRQGGLNEQFF.

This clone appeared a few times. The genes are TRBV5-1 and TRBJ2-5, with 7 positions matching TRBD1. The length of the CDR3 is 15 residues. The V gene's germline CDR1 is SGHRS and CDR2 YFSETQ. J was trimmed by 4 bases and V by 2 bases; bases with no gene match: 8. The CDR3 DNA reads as TGCGCCAGCAGCTTAACAGGGGTGGATTTAGAGACCCAGTACTTC. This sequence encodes CASSLTGVDLETQYF. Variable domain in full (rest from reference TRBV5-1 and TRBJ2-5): KAGVTQTPRYLIKTRGQQVTLSCSPISGHRSVSWYQQTPGQGLQFLFEYFSETQRNKGNFPGRFSGRQFSNSRSEMNVSTLELGDSALYLCASSLTGVDLETQYFGPGTRLLVL.

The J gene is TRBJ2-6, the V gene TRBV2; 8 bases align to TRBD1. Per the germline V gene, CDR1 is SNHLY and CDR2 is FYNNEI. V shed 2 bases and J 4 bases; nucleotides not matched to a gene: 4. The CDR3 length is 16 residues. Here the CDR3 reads CASSEQGAPGANVLTF. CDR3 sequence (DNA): TGTGCCAGCAGTGAACAGGGGGCGCCCGGGGCCAACGTCCTGACTTTC.

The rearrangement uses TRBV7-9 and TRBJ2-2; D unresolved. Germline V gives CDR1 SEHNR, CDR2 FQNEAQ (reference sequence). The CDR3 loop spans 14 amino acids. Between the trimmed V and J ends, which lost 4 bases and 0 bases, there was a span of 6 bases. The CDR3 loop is CASSSPPNTGELFF. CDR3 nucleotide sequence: TGTGCCAGCAGCTCTCCCCCGAACACCGGGGAGCTGTTTTTT.

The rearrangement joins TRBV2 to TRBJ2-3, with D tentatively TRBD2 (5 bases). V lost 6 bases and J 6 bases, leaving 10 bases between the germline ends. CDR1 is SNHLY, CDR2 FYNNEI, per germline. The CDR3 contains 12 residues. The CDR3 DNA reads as TGTGCCAGCAGGGATACGGGGGATACGCAGTATTTT. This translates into CASRDTGDTQYF.

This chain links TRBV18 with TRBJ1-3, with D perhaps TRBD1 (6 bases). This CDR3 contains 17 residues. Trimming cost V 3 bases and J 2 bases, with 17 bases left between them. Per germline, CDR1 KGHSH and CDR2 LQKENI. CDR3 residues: CASSPTQGSRAGNTIYF. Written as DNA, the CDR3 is TGTGCCAGCTCACCCACACAGGGTTCTCGCGCTGGAAACACCATATATTTT.

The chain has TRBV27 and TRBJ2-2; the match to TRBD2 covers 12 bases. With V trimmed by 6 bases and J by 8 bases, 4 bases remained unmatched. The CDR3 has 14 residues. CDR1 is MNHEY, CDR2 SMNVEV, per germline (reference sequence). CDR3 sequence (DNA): TGTGCCAGCAGGGTAGGACTAGCGGGAGGGGAGCTGTTTTTT. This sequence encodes CASRVGLAGGELFF.

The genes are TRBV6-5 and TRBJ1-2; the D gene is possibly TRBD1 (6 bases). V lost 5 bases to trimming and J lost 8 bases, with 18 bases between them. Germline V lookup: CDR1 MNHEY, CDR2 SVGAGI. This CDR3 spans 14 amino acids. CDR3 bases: TGTGCCAGCAGTACCTACAGGGTCTCCGGCGGCTACACCTTC. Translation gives CASSTYRVSGGYTF.

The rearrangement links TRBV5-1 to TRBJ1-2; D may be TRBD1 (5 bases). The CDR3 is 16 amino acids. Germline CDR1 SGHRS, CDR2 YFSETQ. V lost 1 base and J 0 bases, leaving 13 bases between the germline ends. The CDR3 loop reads CASSLSTGRANYGYTF. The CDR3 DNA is TGCGCCAGCAGCTTGAGTACAGGCCGGGCTAACTATGGCTACACCTTC.

In DNA, the CDR3 is TGCGCCAGCAGCTTGGCCGGGACAGTTTATAATTCACCCCTCCACTTT. This encodes CASSLAGTVYNSPLHF. The chain combines TRBV5-1 with TRBJ1-6; 7 nucleotides line up with TRBD1. V lost 0 bases and J lost 4; bases outside the gene matches: 4. The CDR3 spans 16 residues. The germline gives CDR1 SGHRS, CDR2 YFSETQ.

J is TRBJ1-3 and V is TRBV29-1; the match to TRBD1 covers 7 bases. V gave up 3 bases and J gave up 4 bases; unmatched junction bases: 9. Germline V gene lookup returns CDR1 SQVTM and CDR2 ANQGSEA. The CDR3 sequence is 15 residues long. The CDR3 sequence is CSVDPDRSAGNTIYF. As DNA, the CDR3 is TGCAGCGTTGACCCGGACAGGTCAGCGGGAAACACCATATATTTT.

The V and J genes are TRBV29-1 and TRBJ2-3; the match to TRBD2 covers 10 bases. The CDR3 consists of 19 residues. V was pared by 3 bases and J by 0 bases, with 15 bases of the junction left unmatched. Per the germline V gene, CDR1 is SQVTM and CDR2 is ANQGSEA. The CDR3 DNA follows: TGCAGCGTTGACAAACTTATTTTCCGACTAGCGGGTAGCACAGATACGCAGTATTTT. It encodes CSVDKLIFRLAGSTDTQYF.

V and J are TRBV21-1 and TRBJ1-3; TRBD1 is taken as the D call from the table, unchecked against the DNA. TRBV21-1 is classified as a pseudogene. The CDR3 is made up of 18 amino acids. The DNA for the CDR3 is TGTGCCAGCAGCACGACAGCGTTCGCCTCCCCATCTGGAAACACCATATATTTT. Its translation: CASSTTAFASPSGNTIYF.

In nucleotides, the CDR3 is TGTGCCCGCCGCTTCGGGGGGGCGGGGACATCCTACAATGAGCAGTTCTTC. It is translated as CARRFGGAGTSYNEQFF. V gene TRBV7-2 combines with J gene TRBJ2-1; 8 bases are shared with TRBD2. Germline CDR1 reads SGHTA; CDR2 reads FQGNSA. V dropped 11 bases and J dropped 1; count of bases not matched to a gene: 16. The CDR3 is made up of 17 amino acids.

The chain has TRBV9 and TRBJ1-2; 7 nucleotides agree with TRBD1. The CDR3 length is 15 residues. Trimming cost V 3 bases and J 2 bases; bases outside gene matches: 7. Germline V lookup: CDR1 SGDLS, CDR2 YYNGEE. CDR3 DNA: TGTGCCAGCAGCGCGTCGGGACAGCTGAACTATGGCTACACCTTC. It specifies CASSASGQLNYGYTF.

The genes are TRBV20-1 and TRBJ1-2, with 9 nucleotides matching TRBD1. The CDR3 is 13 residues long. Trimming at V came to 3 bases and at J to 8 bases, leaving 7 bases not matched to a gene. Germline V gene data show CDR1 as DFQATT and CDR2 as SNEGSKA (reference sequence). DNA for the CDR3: TGCAGTGCTAGTGTACAGGGGGCCGAGGGCTACACCTTC. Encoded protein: CSASVQGAEGYTF.

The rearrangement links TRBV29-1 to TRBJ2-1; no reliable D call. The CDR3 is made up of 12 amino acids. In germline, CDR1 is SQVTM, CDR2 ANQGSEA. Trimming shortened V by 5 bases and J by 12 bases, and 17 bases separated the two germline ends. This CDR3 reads CSVRLASRGQFF. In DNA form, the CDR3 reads TGCAGCGTTCGGTTGGCTTCCAGAGGGCAGTTCTTC.